This T cell receptor (beta chain) stems from a study of CD8+ T cells in alopecia areata. CDR3 size: 17 residues. The germline V gene encodes CDR1 LGHNA and CDR2 YNFKEQ. The V end was cut by 4 bases, the J end by 0 bases, with 13 bases between. A note on this clone: Its antigen is undetermined.

Following extraction, RNA underwent reverse transcription to cDNA, which served as the sequencing template. TCRdb's copy holds only in-frame clones and misses some; the assay was immunoSEQ multiplex PCR. The sample records over 90,000 clones, roughly 53% being singletons. PBMCs were stained for CD3, CD4 and CD8, and CD4+ and CD8+ T cells were sorted. Study-wide points: Sequencing of scalp samples also captures resident alphabeta T cells of normal skin. Scalp lesions, especially in alopecia totalis/universalis, had higher clonality than normal scalp.

The TCR sequence derives from a human donor in good health. The rearrangement joins TRBV4-2 to TRBJ2-6; no firm D call. The sample was CD4+ T cells sorted from blood. The chain's CDR3 is CASSRAKRDSGANVLTF. The CDR3 DNA reads TGTGCCAGCAGCCGGGCCAAAAGGGACTCTGGGGCCAACGTCCTGACTTTC.